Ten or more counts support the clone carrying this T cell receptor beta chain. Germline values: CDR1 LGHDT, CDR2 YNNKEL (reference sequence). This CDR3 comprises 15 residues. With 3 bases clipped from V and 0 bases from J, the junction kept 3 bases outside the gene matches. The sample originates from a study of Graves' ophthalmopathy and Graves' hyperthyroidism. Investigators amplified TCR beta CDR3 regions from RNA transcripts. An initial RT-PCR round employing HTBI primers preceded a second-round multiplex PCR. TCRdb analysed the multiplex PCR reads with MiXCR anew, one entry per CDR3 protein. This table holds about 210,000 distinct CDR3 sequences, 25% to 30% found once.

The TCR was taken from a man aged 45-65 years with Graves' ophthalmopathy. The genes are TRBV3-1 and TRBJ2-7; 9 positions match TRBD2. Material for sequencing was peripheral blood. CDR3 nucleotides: TGTGCCAGCAGCCACAGCGGGAGGAGCTCCTACGAGCAGTACTTC. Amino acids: CASSHSGRSSYEQYF.